The present entry profiles one T cell receptor beta chain with its context. Its target is unknown. The data derive from a study of long-term antiretroviral therapy in people with HIV. Trimming shortened V by 2 bases and J by 1 base, and 11 bases separated the two germline ends. Germline V gene sequence: CDR1 SEHNR, CDR2 FQNEAQ (reference sequence). The length of the CDR3 is 15 residues. Study outcomes and limitations: Relative to control repertoires, HIV repertoires exhibited narrower CDR3 length ranges.

Run at survey level, the immunoSEQ assay was version v3.0. The repertoire was sequenced with immunoSEQ multiplex PCR; TCRdb's copy has only in-frame clones and lacks some. Here the sample spans tens of thousands of clones, 65% to 85% being singletons. The specimen comprised unsorted PBMCs, sampled 0.4 years after starting antiretroviral therapy. The sequence came from a man between 18 and 35 years old with HIV. The chain recombines TRBV7-9 with TRBJ1-2; D perhaps matches TRBD1 (6 bases). In nucleotides, the CDR3 is TGTGCCAGCAGCTTACCCGGACAGCTTAACTATGGCTACACCTTC. Translation: CASSLPGQLNYGYTF. Combining the CDR3 with reference TRBV7-9 and TRBJ1-2 gives the whole variable domain DTGVSQNPRHKITKRGQNVTFRCDPISEHNRLYWYRQTLGQGPEFLTYFQNEAQLEKSRLLSDRFSAERPKGSFSTLEIQRTEQGDSAMYLCASSLPGQLNYGYTFGSGTRLTVV.